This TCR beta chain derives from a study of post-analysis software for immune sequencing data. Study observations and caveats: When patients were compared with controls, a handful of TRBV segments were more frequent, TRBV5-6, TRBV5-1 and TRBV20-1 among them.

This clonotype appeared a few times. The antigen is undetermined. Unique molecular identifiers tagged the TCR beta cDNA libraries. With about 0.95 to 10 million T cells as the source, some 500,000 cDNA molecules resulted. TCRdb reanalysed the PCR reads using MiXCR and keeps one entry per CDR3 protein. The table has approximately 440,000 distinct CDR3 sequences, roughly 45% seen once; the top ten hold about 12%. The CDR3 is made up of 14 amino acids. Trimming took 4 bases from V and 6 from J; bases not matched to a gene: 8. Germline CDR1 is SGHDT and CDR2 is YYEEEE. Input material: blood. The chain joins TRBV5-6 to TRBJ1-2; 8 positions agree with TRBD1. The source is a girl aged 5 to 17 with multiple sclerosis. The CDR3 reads CASSIDRGENGYTF. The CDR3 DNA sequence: TGTGCCAGCAGCATCGACAGGGGCGAGAATGGCTACACCTTC.